Listed below are T cell receptor beta chains from one sample, sequenced in a study of a mutant IDH1 vaccine in newly diagnosed glioma. Sequencing used immunoSEQ multiplex PCR; TCRdb keeps in-frame clones, though not all of them. The sample yields roughly 60,000 clones, 85% seen once. Their recognized antigens are unknown. Sequencing was performed on PBMCs, taken from a glioma patient whose treatment included an IDH1 peptide vaccine. These receptors were taken from a man aged 30 to 39 with glioma. The CDR3 runs from the conserved cysteine through the conserved F or W. The order of the fields is D gene, clone size, J gene, V gene, CDR3 DNA, CDR3 protein. D genes are given only for firm matches. A row's size may be missing; if present it is once, few, many or a size class.

d_call: .; clone_size: .; j_call: TRBJ2-2; v_call: TRBV5-1; cdr3_nt: TGCGCCAGCAGCCTGGTGATCGCGAACACCGGGGAGCTGTTTTTT; cdr3_aa: CASSLVIANTGELFF
d_call: .; clone_size: .; j_call: TRBJ2-2; v_call: TRBV18; cdr3_nt: TGTGCCAGCTCACCAGACTCGTTGGGGACCGGGGAGCTGTTTTTT; cdr3_aa: CASSPDSLGTGELFF
d_call: .; clone_size: .; j_call: TRBJ1-1; v_call: TRBV11-2; cdr3_nt: TGTGCCAGCAGCTCGGGACAGAACACTGAAGCTTTCTTT; cdr3_aa: CASSSGQNTEAFF
d_call: .; clone_size: once; j_call: TRBJ1-2; v_call: TRBV29-1; cdr3_nt: TGCAGCGTAAATGGCCCAGGCCTCGGCTACACCTTC; cdr3_aa: CSVNGPGLGYTF
d_call: .; clone_size: .; j_call: TRBJ1-3; v_call: TRBV9; cdr3_nt: TGTGCCAGCAGCGTAGCTGGGGCGCAAGGAAACACCATATATTTT; cdr3_aa: CASSVAGAQGNTIYF
d_call: .; clone_size: .; j_call: TRBJ1-2; v_call: TRBV5-4; cdr3_nt: TGTGCCAGCAGCCTGGGGGCAGGGCGTATGGCTTACACCTTC; cdr3_aa: CASSLGAGRMAYTF
d_call: .; clone_size: .; j_call: TRBJ1-1; v_call: TRBV5-1; cdr3_nt: TGCGCCAGCAGCTTGAACGCGAACACTGAAGCTTTCTTT; cdr3_aa: CASSLNANTEAFF
d_call: TRBD2; clone_size: .; j_call: TRBJ2-3; v_call: TRBV6-4; cdr3_nt: TGTGCCAGCAGTGGGACTAGCGGGGGAGATACGCAGTATTTT; cdr3_aa: CASSGTSGGDTQYF
d_call: .; clone_size: .; j_call: TRBJ1-1; v_call: TRBV5-1; cdr3_nt: TGCGCCAGCAGCTTAAGATTTATAGGGGACACTGAAGCTTTCTTT; cdr3_aa: CASSLRFIGDTEAFF
d_call: .; clone_size: .; j_call: TRBJ2-2; v_call: TRBV19; cdr3_nt: TGTGCCAGCATGTCCACGGAGAACACCGGGGAGCTGTTTTTT; cdr3_aa: CASMSTENTGELFF
d_call: TRBD1; clone_size: .; j_call: TRBJ1-5; v_call: TRBV2; cdr3_nt: TGTGCCAGCAGTTGGACAGGGAATAGCAATCAGCCCCAGCATTTT; cdr3_aa: CASSWTGNSNQPQHF
d_call: TRBD2; clone_size: once; j_call: TRBJ2-7; v_call: TRBV5-4; cdr3_nt: TGTGCCAGCAGCTTGGGGCCTAGCGGGGGCAAGGGTTACGAGCAGTACTTC; cdr3_aa: CASSLGPSGGKGYEQYF